The present TCR beta chain was sequenced within a study of blood T cell repertoires in COVID-19. Looking at the study overall: From the United States, Italy and Spain came samples of acute and convalescent COVID-19. T cells, B-cell-depleted T cells, or PBMCs provided the cDNA or gDNA that served as material.

This clone was counted once. Per the original methods: Estimates of nucleated cell counts were drawn from the amplification of reference gene primers. The data were produced by immunoSEQ multiplex PCR, yet TCRdb's version contains in-frame clones alone and is incomplete. V and J calls and clone size come straight from that table; D and trimming were deduced from the DNA. The sample records 90,000 to 120,000 clones, 90% to 95% being singletons. V lost 1 base and J lost 7; bases outside the gene matches: 3. The germline CDR1 and CDR2 sequences are MNHEY and SVGEGT. This CDR3 is built from 15 residues. The chain carries TRBV6-2 or TRBV6-3 and TRBJ2-1; 11 nucleotides match TRBD1. Sequencing used peripheral blood. The receptor's source is a human donor in a cohort sampled during active COVID-19. CDR3 coding DNA: TGTGCCAGCAGTTACTGGGACAGGGGGAGGAATGAGCAGTTCTTC. Amino acids: CASSYWDRGRNEQFF.